The 15 T cell receptor beta chains given below trace back to one sample, sequenced in a study of blood T cell repertoires in COVID-19. Data came from immunoSEQ multiplex PCR; TCRdb stores just in-frame clones and leaves some out. The data hold 50,000 or so clones, with 75% to 85% observed a single time. The sample consisted of peripheral blood. These receptors all stem from a middle-aged man with acute or convalescent COVID-19.

The chain is built from TRBV3-1 (or the pseudogene TRBV3-2) and TRBJ1-3; the match to TRBD1 covers 7 bases. The CDR3 extends over 17 amino acids. The V segment lost 4 bases and the J segment 0 bases; nucleotides outside the gene matches: 9. CDR1 and CDR2 (germline): LGHDT, YNNKEL (reference sequence). The CDR3 DNA reads TGTGCCAGCAGCCGGCTTACTCAGGGGGTCTCTGGAAACACCATATATTTT. Its translation: CASSRLTQGVSGNTIYF.

The chain recombines TRBV9 with TRBJ2-5; unclear D gene. The germline V gene encodes CDR1 SGDLS and CDR2 YYNGEE. The CDR3 contains 14 residues. Trimming took off 2 bases at V and 0 bases at J, with 8 bases between the two ends. The CDR3 coding sequence is TGTGCCAGCAGCGTCGCCGAGTACCAAGAGACCCAGTACTTC. This codes for CASSVAEYQETQYF.

As regards this clone: One end of the junction varies from germline; a read error may be responsible. The chain uses TRBV12-5 and TRBJ1-6; 7 bases line up with TRBD1. Per germline, CDR1 LGHNT and CDR2 FRNRAP. CDR3 size: 12 residues. CDR3 residues: CASGLGTSGQVF. The CDR3 nucleotides read TGTGCTAGTGGTTTGGGGACGTCTGGACAGGTCTTT.

As for this clone: An end of the junction differs from the germline gene, which may be a read error. V gene TRBV18 combines with J gene TRBJ1-1, with D hard to call. Germline V lookup: CDR1 KGHSH, CDR2 LQKENI. The CDR3 is 13 amino acids. CDR3 residues: CASSPSGNPEAFF. The CDR3 nucleotides are TGTGCCAGCTCACCTTCCGGGAACCCTGAAGCTTTCTTT.

The chain carries TRBV25-1 and TRBJ2-1, with unresolved D. The germline V gene has CDR1 MGHDK and CDR2 SYGVNS. Trimming removed 4 bases from V and 7 bases from J, with 11 bases in between. CDR3 length equals 13 residues. The CDR3 bases are TGTGCCAGCAGTGGCCCGACTTGGAATGAGCAGTTCTTC. It is translated as CASSGPTWNEQFF.

This chain uses TRBV11-3 with TRBJ1-1; D perhaps matches TRBD1 (6 bases). Germline values: CDR1 SGHNT, CDR2 YENEEA. V lost 7 bases, J lost 3 bases, and 15 bases lay in between. The CDR3 is made up of 14 amino acids. CDR3 coding DNA: TGTGCCAGCACACAGGGTGGGATGTACACTGAAGCTTTCTTT. This gives the protein CASTQGGMYTEAFF.

This sequence joins TRBV14 and TRBJ1-4, with no clear D. Trimming shortened V by 2 bases and J by 4 bases, and 11 bases separated the two germline ends. The CDR3 extends over 15 amino acids. The V gene's germline CDR1 is SGHDN and CDR2 FVKESK. CDR3: CASSQFRSVNEKLFF. Here the CDR3 DNA reads TGTGCCAGCAGCCAATTTCGTTCAGTTAATGAAAAACTGTTTTTT.

V and J are TRBV19 and TRBJ1-6, with D unclear. V lost 10 bases and J 7 bases, leaving 11 bases between the germline ends. The CDR3 sequence is 12 residues long. CDR1 is LNHDA, CDR2 SQIVND, per germline (reference sequence). CDR3 region: CATSQANSPLHF. The CDR3 region has the DNA TGTGCCACTTCCCAGGCGAATTCACCCCTCCACTTT. The variable domain in full, with the rest retrieved from reference TRBV19 and TRBJ1-6, is DGGITQSPKYLFRKEGQNVTLSCEQNLNHDAMYWYRQDPGQGLRLIYYSQIVNDFQKGDIAEGYSVSREKKESFPLTVTSAQKNPTAFYLCATSQANSPLHFGNGTRLTVT.

The chain links TRBV5-6 to TRBJ1-3, with TRBD1 matching over 7 bases. Trimming took 4 bases from V and 4 from J; bases not matched to a gene: 17. Germline V gene data show CDR1 as SGHDT and CDR2 as YYEEEE. This CDR3 has 18 residues. CDR3 in amino acids: CASSRRQGQKKAGNTIYF. The CDR3 DNA sequence: TGTGCCAGCAGCCGTCGACAGGGTCAAAAGAAGGCGGGAAACACCATATATTTT.

The J gene is TRBJ1-6, the V gene TRBV6-5; 7 nucleotides match TRBD1. CDR3 length: 16 residues. CDR1 MNHEY and CDR2 SVGAGI come from the germline V gene. The V gene end was trimmed by 2 bases and the J gene end by 7 bases; junction bases not matched to a gene: 8. CDR3: CASSYRTRGRNSPLHF. The CDR3 nucleotides read TGTGCCAGCAGTTACCGGACGAGGGGGCGAAATTCACCCCTCCACTTT.

This clone was observed a handful of times. The CDR3 loop reads CASRRTTGTQAFF. CDR3 in DNA: TGTGCCAGCAGGAGAACAACAGGGACCCAAGCTTTCTTT. The chain recombines TRBV2 with TRBJ1-1; possible D gene TRBD1, 6 bases. Germline V gene lookup returns CDR1 SNHLY and CDR2 FYNNEI. Trimming removed 6 bases at V and 9 bases at J, with 17 bases between. This CDR3 is 13 amino acids long.

The chain combines TRBV6-1 with TRBJ1-1; 10 bases match TRBD1. The CDR3 is made up of 16 amino acids. Germline V CDR1 and CDR2: MNHNS, SASEGT. V trimming: 1 base; J trimming: 2 bases; junction bases outside the gene matches: 4. CDR3 residues: CASSEGTGGRNTEAFF. DNA for the CDR3: TGTGCCAGCAGTGAAGGGACAGGGGGTAGAAACACTGAAGCTTTCTTT.

This clone has just a few counts. This chain links TRBV19 with TRBJ1-4, with D possibly being TRBD1 (6 bases). The V and J ends lost 6 bases and 0 bases respectively, with 11 bases between them. Germline V gives CDR1 LNHDA, CDR2 SQIVND (reference sequence). The CDR3 length is 15 residues. The DNA of the CDR3 is TGTGCCAGTAGGAACACAGGGACAACTAATGAAAAACTGTTTTTT. Protein sequence: CASRNTGTTNEKLFF.

V is TRBV5-6 and J is TRBJ1-5; tentative D call: TRBD1 (5 bases). There are 15 residues in the CDR3. V was clipped by 3 bases and J by 1 base, with 11 bases between them. Germline V gives CDR1 SGHDT, CDR2 YYEEEE. In DNA, the CDR3 is TGTGCCAGCAGCTCGGGGACTCAAAGCAATCAGCCCCAGCATTTT. This gives the protein CASSSGTQSNQPQHF.

This sequence joins TRBV4-2 and TRBJ2-5; TRBD2 aligns across 13 bases. The V gene end was trimmed by 1 base and the J gene end by 0 bases; junction bases not matched to a gene: 8. The germline V gene encodes CDR1 LGHNA and CDR2 YNFKEQ. There are 19 residues in the CDR3. CDR3 loop: CASSQGGTSGDGYQETQYF. In DNA, the CDR3 is TGTGCCAGCAGCCAAGGCGGGACTAGCGGGGACGGGTACCAAGAGACCCAGTACTTC.